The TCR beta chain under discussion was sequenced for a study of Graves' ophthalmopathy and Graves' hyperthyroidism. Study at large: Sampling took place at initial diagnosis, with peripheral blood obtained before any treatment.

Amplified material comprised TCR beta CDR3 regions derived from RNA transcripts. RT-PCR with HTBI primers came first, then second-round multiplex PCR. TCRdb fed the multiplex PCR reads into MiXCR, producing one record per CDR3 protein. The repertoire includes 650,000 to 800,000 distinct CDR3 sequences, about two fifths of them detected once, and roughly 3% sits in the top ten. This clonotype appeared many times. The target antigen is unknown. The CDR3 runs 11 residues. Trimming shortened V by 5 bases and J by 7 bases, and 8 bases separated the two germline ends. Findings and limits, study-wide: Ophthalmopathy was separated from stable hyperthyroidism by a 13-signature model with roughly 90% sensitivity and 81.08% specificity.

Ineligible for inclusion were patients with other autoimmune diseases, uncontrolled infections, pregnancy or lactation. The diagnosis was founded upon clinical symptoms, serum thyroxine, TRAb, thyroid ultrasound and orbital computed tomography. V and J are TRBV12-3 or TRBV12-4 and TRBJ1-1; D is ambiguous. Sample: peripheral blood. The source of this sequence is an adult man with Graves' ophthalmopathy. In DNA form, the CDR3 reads TGTGCCAGCAGTGGAAACGGTGAAGCTTTCTTT. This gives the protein CASSGNGEAFF.